This is a list of T cell receptor beta chains from one sample in a study of spatial heterogeneity in lung cancer. From the 5' RACE reads, TCRdb called clonotypes with MiXCR, one entry per CDR3 protein. The sample holds about 82,000 distinct CDR3 sequences; around 13% are singletons and the top ten take 4.6%. Sequencing used PBMCs, obtained at surgery. The receptors shown here come from a male donor with early-stage non-small cell lung cancer. Each CDR3 is given with its conserved first and last residue. Each record gives: J gene, clone size, D gene, V gene, CDR3 DNA, CDR3 protein. A D gene is named only where the DNA matches it firmly. The size entry is marked missing in some rows and otherwise reads once, few, many or a size class.

j_gene: TRBJ2-4; abundance: few; d_gene: TRBD2; v_gene: TRBV11-2; CDR3nt: TGTGCCAGCAGCTTAGATCGCGGGGGGCTGGGCATTCAGTACTTC; CDR3aa: CASSLDRGGLGIQYF
j_gene: TRBJ2-5; abundance: NA; d_gene: NA; v_gene: TRBV7-2; CDR3nt: TGTGCCAGCAGCCCCAGCGCCCTCGAGACCCAGTACTTC; CDR3aa: CASSPSALETQYF
j_gene: TRBJ2-5; abundance: few; d_gene: NA; v_gene: TRBV9; CDR3nt: TGTGCCAGCAGTACGGGGGCTAGCGAAGCAGAGACCCAGTACTTC; CDR3aa: CASSTGASEAETQYF
j_gene: TRBJ2-2; abundance: few; d_gene: TRBD2; v_gene: TRBV12-3/TRBV12-4; CDR3nt: TGTGCCAGCACTATGGGACTAGCGGAGATCACCGGGGAGCTGTTTTTT; CDR3aa: CASTMGLAEITGELFF
j_gene: TRBJ2-7; abundance: NA; d_gene: TRBD1; v_gene: TRBV14; CDR3nt: TGTGCCAGCAGCCAGGGACAGGGCGGCGAGCAGTACTTC; CDR3aa: CASSQGQGGEQYF
j_gene: TRBJ1-2; abundance: many; d_gene: TRBD1; v_gene: TRBV20-1; CDR3nt: TGCAGTGCTAGATCATTAGACCGGGCAGGGGGAGAAAAAGGCTACACCTTC; CDR3aa: CSARSLDRAGGEKGYTF
j_gene: TRBJ2-3; abundance: few; d_gene: NA; v_gene: TRBV7-9; CDR3nt: TGTGCCAGCAGCTTACTGAACGGCCCGACAGATACGCAGTATTTT; CDR3aa: CASSLLNGPTDTQYF
j_gene: TRBJ2-7; abundance: few; d_gene: TRBD1; v_gene: TRBV20-1; CDR3nt: TGCAGTGCTTATGACACCGGGACAGGGACAGGCGAGCAGTACTTC; CDR3aa: CSAYDTGTGTGEQYF
j_gene: TRBJ2-1; abundance: NA; d_gene: TRBD2; v_gene: TRBV12-3/TRBV12-4; CDR3nt: TGTGCCAGCAGTTCCGCCGGGACTAGGCGGTCCTCCTACAATGAGCAGTTCTTC; CDR3aa: CASSSAGTRRSSYNEQFF
j_gene: TRBJ2-1; abundance: few; d_gene: NA; v_gene: TRBV2; CDR3nt: TGTGCCAGCAAGACGGACATACGCTCCTACAATGAGCAGTTCTTC; CDR3aa: CASKTDIRSYNEQFF
j_gene: TRBJ2-7; abundance: NA; d_gene: NA; v_gene: TRBV29-1; CDR3nt: TGCAGCGTTGAAGACCCACAGGTCACCTACGAGCAGTACTTC; CDR3aa: CSVEDPQVTYEQYF
j_gene: TRBJ1-6; abundance: many; d_gene: TRBD1; v_gene: TRBV5-1; CDR3nt: TGCGCCAGCAGCTGGGGGACAGGGAAGAGGGATTCACCCCTCCACTTT; CDR3aa: CASSWGTGKRDSPLHF
j_gene: TRBJ2-5; abundance: NA; d_gene: TRBD2; v_gene: TRBV7-9; CDR3nt: TGTGCCAGCAGTCGCCGGACTAGCGGGTTCCAAGAGACCCAGTACTTC; CDR3aa: CASSRRTSGFQETQYF
j_gene: TRBJ2-7; abundance: NA; d_gene: NA; v_gene: TRBV6-1; CDR3nt: TGTGCCAGCACCACCGGGAGCCGCACCTACGAGCAGTACTTC; CDR3aa: CASTTGSRTYEQYF
j_gene: TRBJ2-7; abundance: few; d_gene: TRBD2; v_gene: TRBV29-1; CDR3nt: TGCAGCGTTGAGGCGCCGGGACTAGCGGAAAACTCCTACGAGCAGTACTTC; CDR3aa: CSVEAPGLAENSYEQYF
j_gene: TRBJ2-1; abundance: few; d_gene: NA; v_gene: TRBV28; CDR3nt: TGTGCCAGCAGCTTCCCCGGGACAATTCAACATGAGCAGTTCTTC; CDR3aa: CASSFPGTIQHEQFF
j_gene: TRBJ2-5; abundance: few; d_gene: NA; v_gene: TRBV12-5; CDR3nt: TGTGCTAGTGGCCACAGGGGGGGCCTCCAAGAGACCCAGTACTTC; CDR3aa: CASGHRGGLQETQYF
j_gene: TRBJ1-1; abundance: NA; d_gene: NA; v_gene: TRBV5-1; CDR3nt: TGCGCCAGCAGCCCGGAGGGGGGTTTAGTGACTGAAGCTTTCTTT; CDR3aa: CASSPEGGLVTEAFF
j_gene: TRBJ1-1; abundance: many; d_gene: NA; v_gene: TRBV10-1; CDR3nt: TGCGCCAGCAGTGAGAACCAGGGTCGAACTGAAGCTTTCTTT; CDR3aa: CASSENQGRTEAFF
j_gene: TRBJ2-1; abundance: NA; d_gene: TRBD2; v_gene: TRBV5-6; CDR3nt: TGTGCCAGCAGCTTTGACCAGCGGGGGGCCCACAATGAGCAGTTCTTC; CDR3aa: CASSFDQRGAHNEQFF
j_gene: TRBJ2-5; abundance: NA; d_gene: TRBD2; v_gene: TRBV7-3; CDR3nt: TGTGCCAGCAGCTTAGCGGGAGCGAGTCAAGAGACCCAGTACTTC; CDR3aa: CASSLAGASQETQYF
j_gene: TRBJ2-7; abundance: medium-sized; d_gene: NA; v_gene: TRBV5-6; CDR3nt: TGTGCCAGCAGCTTAGGAGGGATCTCCTACGAGCAGTACTTC; CDR3aa: CASSLGGISYEQYF
j_gene: TRBJ1-1; abundance: NA; d_gene: NA; v_gene: TRBV6-6; CDR3nt: TGTGCCAGCAGTTACTCGGCCAGTGAGGTGAACACTGAAGCTTTCTTT; CDR3aa: CASSYSASEVNTEAFF